This T cell receptor (beta chain) was captured by sequencing in a study of T cell changes during pregnancy in multiple sclerosis. The data were produced by immunoSEQ multiplex PCR, yet TCRdb's version contains in-frame clones alone and is incomplete. The repertoire holds approximately 8,500 clones, with 87% as singletons. Specimen: CD8+ T cells from peripheral blood mononuclear cells, collected in the first trimester of pregnancy. The clonotype comes from a female donor in good health, enrolled as a control in a pregnancy study.

This chain's CDR3 is CASSRQGFHEQYF. The CDR3, as DNA: TGTGCCAGCAGTAGACAGGGGTTCCACGAGCAGTACTTC. This chain links TRBV6-6 with TRBJ2-7; 8 bases agree with TRBD1. CDR3 length equals 13 residues. Germline V gene data show CDR1 as MNHNY and CDR2 as SVGAGI (reference sequence). The V segment lost 5 bases and the J segment 5 bases; nucleotides outside the gene matches: 5.